These T cell receptor beta chains were read from a single sample in a study of blood T cells in healthy people across ages. TCRdb reprocessed the 5' RACE reads via MiXCR and lists one record per CDR3 protein. The table records 550,000 to 700,000 distinct CDR3 sequences, 27% of them present only once. Sequencing used blood. The receptors shown here come from a woman in her 70s in good health. Each CDR3 is given with its conserved first and last residue. The D gene is left open where the match is weak. A row's size may be missing; if present it is once, few, many or a size class.

D gene	clone size	CDR3 length	V gene	J gene	CDR3 protein	CDR3 DNA
NA	NA	13	TRBV11-2	TRBJ2-3	CASSVDWADTQYF	TGTGCCAGCAGCGTGGACTGGGCAGATACGCAGTATTTT
NA	few	15	TRBV24-1	TRBJ2-3	CATSENRDYIDTQYF	TGTGCCACCAGTGAAAACAGGGATTACATAGATACGCAGTATTTT
NA	NA	15	TRBV6-6	TRBJ2-3	CASSRQDTSTDTQYF	TGTGCCAGCAGCCGACAGGACACTAGCACAGATACGCAGTATTTT
NA	NA	14	TRBV21-1	TRBJ1-5	CASSKLGQGRPQHF	TGTGCCAGCAGCAAATTAGGGCAGGGGCGGCCCCAGCATTTT
NA	few	14	TRBV11-3	TRBJ1-1	CASSQAVESAEAFF	TGTGCCAGCAGCCAAGCGGTCGAAAGTGCTGAAGCTTTCTTT
TRBD1	few	14	TRBV7-2	TRBJ1-3	CASSYGTGRNTIYF	TGTGCCAGCAGCTACGGGACAGGTCGAAACACCATATATTTT
NA	NA	15	TRBV12-3/TRBV12-4	TRBJ1-6	CASRLEKSYNSPLHF	TGTGCCAGCAGATTGGAAAAGTCCTATAATTCACCCCTCCACTTT
NA	few	15	TRBV5-1	TRBJ2-3	CASSSGTPNTDTQYF	TGCGCCAGCAGTTCCGGGACTCCTAACACAGATACGCAGTATTTT
TRBD1	NA	17	TRBV5-1	TRBJ1-1	CASSLFGTGGVSTEAFF	TGCGCCAGCAGCTTGTTCGGGACAGGGGGCGTTAGCACTGAAGCTTTCTTT
NA	NA	15	TRBV2	TRBJ1-4	CASSEVGGGVGKLFF	TGTGCCAGCAGTGAAGTTGGAGGAGGGGTCGGAAAACTGTTTTTT
TRBD2	NA	18	TRBV4-2	TRBJ2-5	CASSQEGTSEGSQETLYF	TGTGCCAGCAGCCAAGAAGGGACTAGCGAGGGGTCCCAAGAGACCCTGTACTTC
NA	NA	13	TRBV20-1	TRBJ2-3	CSAAQIATDTQYF	TGCAGTGCAGCCCAGATCGCCACAGATACGCAGTATTTT
NA	many	14	TRBV7-2	TRBJ2-7	CASSPREGSYEQYF	TGTGCCAGCAGCCCCCGAGAGGGCTCCTACGAGCAGTACTTC
TRBD2	few	21	TRBV20-1	TRBJ2-1	CSARERRKSGGAPPGVNEQFF	TGCAGTGCTAGAGAAAGAAGAAAGAGCGGGGGGGCTCCTCCAGGGGTCAATGAGCAGTTCTTC
NA	many	13	TRBV6-2/TRBV6-3	TRBJ2-4	CAIRDGAKNIQYF	TGTGCCATCCGGGACGGAGCCAAAAACATTCAGTACTTC
NA	NA	13	TRBV20-1	TRBJ2-3	CSARAPTSDTQYF	TGCAGTGCTAGAGCTCCGACTTCAGATACGCAGTATTTT
NA	NA	15	TRBV7-2	TRBJ2-1	CASSQMTGGGNEQFF	TGTGCCAGCAGCCAAATGACAGGCGGGGGCAATGAGCAGTTCTTC
NA	NA	18	TRBV4-3	TRBJ2-6	CASSQDTAAGTGANVLTF	TGCGCCAGCAGCCAAGATACTGCGGCAGGGACTGGGGCCAACGTCCTGACTTTC
NA	few	18	TRBV3-1	TRBJ1-2	CASSQLPWVSIGTLDYTF	TGTGCCAGCAGCCAACTACCTTGGGTCTCCATTGGGACCCTTGACTACACCTTC
NA	NA	16	TRBV5-1	TRBJ2-3	CASSLAPSLGTDTQYF	TGCGCCAGCAGCTTGGCGCCGTCCCTAGGCACAGATACGCAGTATTTT
NA	few	18	TRBV27	TRBJ2-4	CASSPRVSVTLAKNIQYF	TGTGCCAGCAGTCCCCGGGTCTCTGTTACGCTAGCCAAAAACATTCAGTACTTC
TRBD1	NA	15	TRBV20-1	TRBJ1-5	CSARGGQGQNQPQHF	TGCAGTGCTAGAGGGGGACAGGGACAGAATCAGCCCCAGCATTTT
NA	NA	13	TRBV27	TRBJ2-1	CASKASEDNEQFF	TGTGCCAGCAAGGCTAGCGAGGACAATGAGCAGTTCTTC
TRBD1	NA	15	TRBV6-6	TRBJ1-2	CASTLGGAGGYGYTF	TGTGCCAGCACCCTGGGGGGAGCAGGGGGCTATGGCTACACCTTC
TRBD1	NA	16	TRBV5-1	TRBJ1-2	CASSPLGQGAVDGYTF	TGCGCCAGCAGCCCGTTGGGACAGGGGGCAGTGGATGGCTACACCTTC
NA	few	13	TRBV4-3	TRBJ2-7	CASSPKASDEQYF	TGCGCCAGCAGCCCGAAGGCTAGCGACGAGCAGTACTTC
NA	NA	17	TRBV5-1	TRBJ2-3	CASSPDPGAISTDTQYF	TGCGCCAGCAGCCCCGATCCGGGAGCGATCAGCACAGATACGCAGTATTTT
NA	few	13	TRBV21-1	TRBJ2-1	CASSRGACNEQFF	TGTGCCAGCAGCAGGGGGGCTTGCAATGAGCAGTTCTTC
NA	NA	13	TRBV12-3/TRBV12-4	TRBJ2-1	CASSLGGRNEQFF	TGTGCCAGCAGTTTAGGGGGGAGGAATGAGCAGTTCTTC
NA	once	15	TRBV20-1	TRBJ2-3	CSARDSGRTTDTQYF	TGCAGTGCTAGAGATTCGGGACGGACCACAGATACGCAGTATTTT
TRBD1	NA	14	TRBV29-1	TRBJ2-1	CSAAGAGGYNEQFF	TGCAGCGCTGCTGGGGCAGGGGGCTACAATGAGCAGTTCTTC
NA	NA	15	TRBV5-5	TRBJ2-3	CASSLWLVSTDTQYF	TGTGCCAGCAGCTTGTGGCTAGTCAGCACAGATACGCAGTATTTT
NA	NA	12	TRBV6-6	TRBJ2-5	CAISGAGETQYF	TGTGCAATCAGTGGTGCAGGAGAGACCCAGTACTTC
NA	many	18	TRBV5-1	TRBJ2-5	CASSPTATDPRLKETQYF	TGCGCCAGCAGCCCGACCGCGACAGATCCTCGTTTGAAAGAGACCCAGTACTTC
TRBD1	NA	17	TRBV9	TRBJ1-6	CASSSGQGRSYNSPLHF	TGTGCCAGCAGCTCAGGACAGGGCCGCTCCTATAATTCACCCCTCCACTTT
TRBD1	few	15	TRBV6-6	TRBJ2-3	CASRHRDSYTDTQYF	TGTGCCAGCAGGCACCGGGACAGTTACACAGATACGCAGTATTTT
NA	NA	13	TRBV5-1	TRBJ2-2	CASTQLLTGELFF	TGCGCCAGCACCCAACTCCTGACCGGGGAGCTGTTTTTT
TRBD1	NA	11	TRBV7-2	TRBJ2-7	CASSTTGVQYF	TGTGCCAGCAGCACGACAGGGGTGCAGTACTTC
TRBD2	NA	14	TRBV7-9	TRBJ2-2	CASRASGGTGELFF	TGTGCCAGCAGGGCCTCGGGGGGCACCGGGGAGCTGTTTTTT
NA	NA	16	TRBV29-1	TRBJ1-5	CSAPGRQIRGNQPQHF	TGCAGCGCACCGGGACGGCAGATCAGGGGCAATCAGCCCCAGCATTTT
NA	few	14	TRBV9	TRBJ2-3	CASTREGGTDTQYF	TGTGCCAGCACGCGTGAGGGGGGCACAGATACGCAGTATTTT
NA	NA	12	TRBV12-3/TRBV12-4	TRBJ1-2	CASSGDDYGYTF	TGTGCCAGCAGTGGGGATGACTATGGCTACACCTTC